The TCR beta chain under discussion was sequenced for a study of blood T cell repertoires in COVID-19. Generated by immunoSEQ multiplex PCR, the TCRdb table keeps only in-frame clones and is missing some. The sample has some 80,000 clones; around 80% are singletons. Germline-derived CDR1 and CDR2 are MNHNS and SASEGT. The CDR3 runs 15 residues. With V trimmed by 5 bases and J by 1 base, 6 bases remained unmatched. The sequence was obtained from a man aged 55 to 70 with active or convalescent COVID-19. The sequenced material came from peripheral blood. The chain uses TRBV6-1 and TRBJ1-1; 8 bases are shared with TRBD1. The CDR3 coding sequence is TGTGCCAGCAGTCCCCAGGGGGCGCAGAACACTGAAGCTTTCTTT. Translated: CASSPQGAQNTEAFF.